These 18 T cell receptor beta chains were sequenced from one sample in a study of T cells in Graves' hyperthyroidism and ophthalmopathy. Amplification targeted TCR beta CDR3 regions from RNA transcripts. When the TCR CDR3 underwent first-round RT-PCR, the HTBI primer set was used. TCRdb called the multiplex PCR reads again in MiXCR, with one record for every CDR3 protein. Here the sample spans approximately 420,000 distinct CDR3 sequences, about 13% being singletons. Sequencing was performed on blood. These receptors were obtained from a woman between 18 and 30 years old with Graves' hyperthyroidism.

The genes are TRBV18 and TRBJ2-3; D remains unclear. There are 12 residues in the CDR3. V lost 2 bases, J lost 6 bases, and 6 bases lay in between. Germline values: CDR1 KGHSH, CDR2 LQKENI. CDR3 protein: CASSPDRDTQYF. CDR3 in DNA: TGTGCCAGCTCACCAGACCGGGATACGCAGTATTTT.

At least ten counts were recorded for this clonotype. The genes are TRBV30 and TRBJ1-1, with no clear D. The CDR3 is 14 amino acids. Looked up from germline, CDR1 is GTSNPN and CDR2 is SVGIG (reference sequence). V lost 0 bases and J 1 base, leaving 9 bases between the germline ends. CDR3 DNA: TGTGCCTGGAGTGTACAAGCGGAGAACACTGAAGCTTTCTTT. It encodes CAWSVQAENTEAFF.

This clonotype was recorded at least ten times. The J gene is TRBJ2-1, the V gene TRBV3-1; 12 bases map to TRBD2. This CDR3 contains 16 residues. Germline-derived CDR1 and CDR2 are LGHDT and YNNKEL (reference sequence). Trimming took 2 bases from V and 2 from J; bases not matched to a gene: 1. DNA of the CDR3: TGTGCCAGCAGCCAACGACTAGCGGGGGCCTACAATGAGCAGTTCTTC. It yields the protein CASSQRLAGAYNEQFF.

This clonotype was found a few times. The rearrangement uses TRBV12-3 or TRBV12-4 and TRBJ2-7, with 12 bases identical to TRBD2. V lost 3 bases and J lost 0; bases outside the gene matches: 6. The CDR3 spans 17 residues. CDR3 nucleotide sequence: TGTGCCAGCAGTTTTTGGCTAGCGGGAGGGCCCTCCTACGAGCAGTACTTC. This gives the protein CASSFWLAGGPSYEQYF.

In its sample, this clonotype was seen many times. V usage is TRBV6-2 or TRBV6-3 and J usage is TRBJ2-5; 13 nucleotides match TRBD2. J lost 3 bases, V lost 6 bases, and 13 bases had no gene match. CDR3 size: 18 residues. Germline loops: CDR1 MNHEY, CDR2 SVGEGT. The CDR3 protein is CASSPGLAGRWLEETQYF. The CDR3 region has the DNA TGTGCCAGCAGCCCGGGACTAGCGGGAAGATGGTTGGAAGAGACCCAGTACTTC.

A note on this clonotype: The germline gene is not matched at one end of the junction; a read error may be the cause. The chain joins TRBV7-7 to TRBJ1-4; TRBD1 is a possible D gene (5 bases). The CDR3 sequence is 15 residues long. CDR1 is SSHAT, CDR2 FNYEAQ, per germline (reference sequence). In DNA, the CDR3 is TGTGCTAGCAGCTCCGGGGCGATCAGCGATGAAAAACTGTTTTTT. This translates into CASSSGAISDEKLFF.

As to this clonotype: An end of the junction does not agree with germline; a read error may underlie this. The chain carries TRBV6-1 and TRBJ1-4; D is undetermined. The CDR3 length is 13 residues. The germline V gene has CDR1 MNHNS and CDR2 SASEGT. The CDR3 nucleotides are TGTGCCAGCAGCCAGGACGGATATGAAAAACTGGTTTTT. It is translated as CASSQDGYEKLVF.

This clonotype was detected many times. The rearrangement uses TRBV4-1 and TRBJ2-7; D not certain. The CDR3 length is 13 residues. In germline, CDR1 is MGHRA, CDR2 YSYEKL. With 4 bases removed from V and 5 bases from J, the gap between germline ends came to 12 bases. This CDR3 is CASSPPGINEQYF. In DNA form, the CDR3 reads TGCGCCAGCAGCCCGCCGGGCATCAACGAGCAGTACTTC.

The J gene is TRBJ2-5, the V gene TRBV7-8, with TRBD2 as a possible D gene (6 bases). The CDR3 has 17 amino acids. V dropped 5 bases and J dropped 2 bases, with 21 bases sitting between them. The germline gives CDR1 SGHVS, CDR2 FQNEAQ. CDR3 sequence (DNA): TGTGCCAGCAGCCCACGGACGACTAGTCGAGGACAAGAGACCCAGTACTTC. Its protein is CASSPRTTSRGQETQYF.

The table lists this clonotype with many counts. The gene calls are TRBV12-3 or TRBV12-4 and TRBJ2-2, with TRBD1 matching over 7 bases. The CDR3 is made up of 17 amino acids. Trimming at V came to 8 bases and at J to 0 bases, leaving 12 bases not matched to a gene. CDR3: CASSRPGTASNTGELFF. The CDR3 DNA sequence: TGTGCCAGCTCAAGGCCCGGGACAGCATCGAACACCGGGGAGCTGTTTTTT.

Many counts were recorded for this clonotype. The V gene is TRBV14, the J gene TRBJ2-7; 10 bases align to TRBD2. From germline, CDR1 is SGHDN and CDR2 FVKESK. The trim removed 2 bases at V and 5 bases at J, leaving 6 bases unmatched. CDR3 length: 15 residues. CDR3 DNA sequence: TGTGCCAGCAGCCAATCGACTAGCGGGCGGGACGAGCAGTACTTC. Translating gives CASSQSTSGRDEQYF. Complete variable domain (other parts from reference TRBV14 and TRBJ2-7): EAGVTQFPSHSVIEKGQTVTLRCDPISGHDNLYWYRRVMGKEIKFLLHFVKESKQDESGMPNNRFLAERTGGTYSTLKVQPAELEDSGVYFCASSQSTSGRDEQYFGPGTRLTVT.

This clonotype was seen repeatedly, ten times or more. V is TRBV7-9 and J is TRBJ2-7; TRBD2 is a possible D gene (6 bases). Germline CDR1 is SEHNR and CDR2 is FQNEAQ (reference sequence). The V gene lost 3 bases and the J gene lost 2 bases, with 11 bases spanning the gap. The CDR3 is 14 residues long. The CDR3 nucleotides are TGTGCCAGCAGCTTTTCCGCGGGGCCCTACGAGCAGTACTTC. This encodes CASSFSAGPYEQYF.

The chain links TRBV16 to TRBJ1-1; D perhaps matches TRBD1 (5 bases). The CDR3 is 13 amino acids. Germline CDR1 is KGHSY and CDR2 is FQNENV. With 4 bases removed from V and 4 bases from J, the gap between germline ends came to 10 bases. CDR3 DNA sequence: TGTGCCAGCAGCCGGTCCAGGGTCACTGAAGCTTTCTTT. Amino acid sequence: CASSRSRVTEAFF.

This clonotype was seen a few times. The V gene is TRBV9, the J gene TRBJ2-7; 8 bases map to TRBD2. With V trimmed by 0 bases and J by 3 bases, 8 bases remained unmatched. CDR1 SGDLS and CDR2 YYNGEE come from the germline V gene. This CDR3 is built from 16 residues. Here the CDR3 DNA reads TGTGCCAGCAGCGTAGGCAGAGGGAGCGGGAGCTACGAGCAGTACTTC. It codes for CASSVGRGSGSYEQYF.

This clonotype was observed many times. The V and J genes are TRBV29-1 and TRBJ2-2, with 8 nucleotides matching TRBD2. The ends lost 0 bases at V and 6 bases at J; junction bases unmatched: 15. Germline V gene data show CDR1 as SQVTM and CDR2 as ANQGSEA. CDR3 length: 18 residues. The CDR3 sequence: CSVEDGYLREGLPGELFF. For the CDR3, the DNA is TGCAGCGTTGAAGACGGTTATCTCCGGGAGGGCCTCCCCGGGGAGCTGTTTTTT.

This clonotype was recorded many times. This chain joins TRBV18 and TRBJ2-5, with TRBD1 as a possible D gene (5 bases). There are 15 residues in the CDR3. Germline loops: CDR1 KGHSH, CDR2 LQKENI. V lost 1 base to trimming and J lost 2 bases, with 11 bases between them. The CDR3 coding sequence is TGTGCCAGCTCACCACTTTTCCAGGGACAAGAGACCCAGTACTTC. Translated: CASSPLFQGQETQYF.

This clonotype was counted at least ten times. The gene calls are TRBV12-3 or TRBV12-4 and TRBJ1-3; no clear D gene. This CDR3 is 17 amino acids long. V was cut by 0 bases and J by 0 bases, with 12 bases left in between. The CDR3 protein is CASSLALTGVSGNTIYF. The CDR3 DNA follows: TGTGCCAGCAGTTTAGCGCTAACCGGGGTCTCTGGAAACACCATATATTTT.

The V call is TRBV5-1, the J call TRBJ2-7; TRBD1 matches at 10 bases. CDR3 length: 12 residues. Germline V lookup: CDR1 SGHRS, CDR2 YFSETQ. The ends lost 8 bases at V and 4 bases at J; junction bases unmatched: 3. The CDR3: CASGQGEYEQYF. The CDR3 DNA is TGCGCCAGTGGACAGGGGGAGTACGAGCAGTACTTC.